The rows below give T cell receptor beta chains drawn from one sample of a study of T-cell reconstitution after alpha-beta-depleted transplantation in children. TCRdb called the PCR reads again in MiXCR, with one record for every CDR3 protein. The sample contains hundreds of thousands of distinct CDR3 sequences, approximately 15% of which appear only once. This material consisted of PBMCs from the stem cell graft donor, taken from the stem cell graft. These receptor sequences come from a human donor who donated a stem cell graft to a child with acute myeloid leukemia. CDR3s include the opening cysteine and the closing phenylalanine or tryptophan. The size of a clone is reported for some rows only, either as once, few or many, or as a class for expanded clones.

CDR3 protein: CSAEPGSSYNEQFF; V gene: TRBV20-1; clone size: few
CDR3 protein: CASSETPSGNTIYF; V gene: TRBV6-1; clone size: -
CDR3 protein: CATSVSGPQETQYF; V gene: TRBV24-1; clone size: few
CDR3 protein: CSASRDITSSFF; V gene: TRBV20-1; clone size: many
CDR3 protein: CASSPGGSINEQFF; V gene: TRBV12-3/TRBV12-4; clone size: -
CDR3 protein: CASSFLGYGTGELFF; V gene: TRBV12-3/TRBV12-4; clone size: few
CDR3 protein: CASSPPPATALNEQFF; V gene: TRBV18; clone size: few
CDR3 protein: CASSLGDLGAETQYF; V gene: TRBV12-3/TRBV12-4; clone size: many
CDR3 protein: CSARPGDAYNEQFF; V gene: TRBV20-1; clone size: -
CDR3 protein: CASSQSERGYNEQFF; V gene: TRBV4-3; clone size: -
CDR3 protein: CASSPRIYQETQYF; V gene: TRBV7-2; clone size: few
CDR3 protein: CATSDTGTAYNQPQHF; V gene: TRBV24-1; clone size: many
CDR3 protein: CASSPRELDGYTF; V gene: TRBV18; clone size: -
CDR3 protein: CSASAGGSGGASYNEQFF; V gene: TRBV20-1; clone size: -
CDR3 protein: CSVERGFMNNEQFF; V gene: TRBV29-1; clone size: many
CDR3 protein: CATSEGQALNTEAFF; V gene: TRBV24-1; clone size: -